The 18 T cell receptor beta chains given below trace back to one sample, sequenced in a study of Ad26.COV2.S vaccination and SARS-CoV-2 variants. Treatment defined: around 19 received Ad26.COV2.S at low or high dose, single or two shots; five or six received placebo; per-sample allocation not given. Vaccine and placebo recipients were sampled on day 63 after the first injection. Some clones are missing from TCRdb's copy, which holds only in-frame ones; the method was immunoSEQ multiplex PCR. The sample holds about 350,000 clones, roughly 90% seen once. This material consisted of peripheral blood, taken in a trial of Ad26.COV2.S vaccine versus placebo. The receptor set was obtained from a person aged 18-60 years who received the Ad26.COV2.S COVID-19 vaccine or a placebo.

A single count supports this clone. The J gene is TRBJ1-2, the V gene TRBV6-5; 7 nucleotides line up with TRBD1. The CDR3 totals 14 residues. V shed 6 bases, J shed 4 bases, and the junction held 8 bases outside the gene matches. Looked up from germline, CDR1 is MNHEY and CDR2 is SVGAGI. The CDR3 region is CASRDTGDAYGYTF. The DNA for the CDR3 is TGTGCCAGCAGGGATACAGGGGACGCCTATGGCTACACCTTC.

V is TRBV9 and J is TRBJ2-2; D remains unclear. Germline V gene data show CDR1 as SGDLS and CDR2 as YYNGEE. The V and J ends lost 0 bases and 7 bases respectively, with 10 bases between them. This CDR3 has 14 amino acids. CDR3 nucleotide sequence: TGTGCCAGCAGCGTAGAGGGTATGGGCGGGGAGCTGTTTTTT. Protein product: CASSVEGMGGELFF.

The V call is TRBV27, the J call TRBJ1-4; D unclear. Germline V CDR1 and CDR2: MNHEY, SMNVEV (reference sequence). Between the trimmed V and J ends, which lost 2 bases and 8 bases, there was a span of 24 bases. This CDR3 contains 18 residues. Here the CDR3 reads CASSLKWFGQPLNEKLFF. The CDR3 region has the DNA TGTGCCAGCAGTTTAAAATGGTTCGGTCAGCCCCTTAACGAAAAACTGTTTTTT.

This clone was counted a single time. This chain uses TRBV9 with TRBJ2-7; tentatively, D is TRBD2 (5 bases). The CDR3 consists of 16 residues. With 0 bases removed from V and 1 base from J, the gap between germline ends came to 14 bases. The germline CDR1 and CDR2 sequences are SGDLS and YYNGEE. The DNA for the CDR3 is TGTGCCAGCAGCGTAGGTGCCTCTCGGGATTCCTACGAGCAGTACTTC. Its protein product is CASSVGASRDSYEQYF.

The gene calls are TRBV6-5 and TRBJ2-3; D is ambiguous. The CDR3 length is 12 residues. Germline CDR1 reads MNHEY; CDR2 reads SVGAGI. V lost 11 bases, J lost 2 bases, and 11 bases lay in between. DNA of the CDR3: TGTGCCGGAACAGATTTCACAGATACGCAGTATTTT. It specifies CAGTDFTDTQYF.

The chain has TRBV18 and TRBJ2-1; D gene unclear. V gave up 5 bases and J gave up 11 bases, with 10 bases separating them. Germline V gives CDR1 KGHSH, CDR2 LQKENI. The CDR3 spans 11 residues. The CDR3: CASSDRIQQFF. The CDR3, as DNA: TGTGCCAGCTCAGACCGCATACAGCAGTTCTTC.

This chain joins TRBV7-3 and TRBJ2-7, with D possibly being TRBD2 (6 bases). V lost 2 bases and J 2 bases, leaving 13 bases between the germline ends. Germline V gives CDR1 SGHTA, CDR2 FQGTGA. The CDR3 is 15 residues long. CDR3 sequence: CASSLGGAGAYEQYF. Written as DNA, the CDR3 is TGTGCCAGCAGCTTAGGAGGGGCAGGAGCCTACGAGCAGTACTTC.

This chain connects TRBV5-4 to TRBJ2-3, with D possibly matching TRBD1 (6 bases). V lost 0 bases and J 5 bases, leaving 16 bases between the germline ends. CDR3 length equals 16 residues. Looked up from germline, CDR1 is SGHNT and CDR2 is YYREEE (reference sequence). The CDR3 region has the DNA TGTGCCAGCAGCTTGGCAGCAGGGGCGGTTATAGATACGCAGTATTTT. This codes for CASSLAAGAVIDTQYF.

V and J are TRBV6-4 and TRBJ1-1; 9 bases are a match to TRBD1. This CDR3 region has 16 residues. CDR1 and CDR2 (germline): MRHNA, SNTAGT. V shed 5 bases and J 0 bases; nucleotides not matched to a gene: 7. CDR3: CASSPGQGLMNTEAFF. DNA for the CDR3: TGTGCCAGCAGTCCGGGACAGGGACTTATGAACACTGAAGCTTTCTTT.

The CDR3 region is CAWSVPAGVGNEQFF. As DNA, the CDR3 is TGTGCCTGGAGTGTGCCGGCGGGAGTAGGGAATGAGCAGTTCTTC. This chain uses TRBV30 with TRBJ2-1; 7 bases fit TRBD2. Trimming removed 0 bases from V and 7 bases from J; junction bases left unmatched: 9. CDR3 length equals 15 residues. Germline V gives CDR1 GTSNPN, CDR2 SVGIG (reference sequence).

This clone is a singleton in its sample. V and J are TRBV27 and TRBJ2-1; D unclear. Trimming removed 3 bases at V and 4 bases at J, with 10 bases between. The length of the CDR3 is 14 residues. Germline assignment: CDR1 MNHEY and CDR2 SMNVEV (reference sequence). CDR3 loop: CASSFGLGYNEQFF. In DNA, the CDR3 is TGTGCCAGCAGTTTCGGTTTAGGGTACAATGAGCAGTTCTTC.

The J gene is TRBJ2-1, the V gene TRBV5-1; D is possibly TRBD2 (7 bases). From germline, CDR1 is SGHRS and CDR2 YFSETQ. This CDR3 contains 15 residues. Trimming pared 4 bases from V and 3 bases from J, leaving 14 bases between. CDR3 in amino acids: CASSMGAGVYNEQFF. The CDR3 DNA follows: TGCGCCAGCAGCATGGGGGCGGGGGTCTACAATGAGCAGTTCTTC.

The chain joins TRBV18 to TRBJ1-2, with TRBD1 matching 7 bases. V was pared by 0 bases and J by 2 bases, with 0 bases of the junction left unmatched. This CDR3 is built from 14 residues. Germline V gene data show CDR1 as KGHSH and CDR2 as LQKENI. Written as DNA, the CDR3 is TGTGCCAGCTCACCACCGGGACAGAACTATGGCTACACCTTC. The encoded protein is CASSPPGQNYGYTF.

The chain combines TRBV28 with TRBJ1-4; D call uncertain. CDR3 size: 14 residues. The germline V gene encodes CDR1 MDHEN and CDR2 SYDVKM. V lost 2 bases and J lost 4, with 8 bases in between. Here the CDR3 reads CASSLRRLNEKLFF. DNA for the CDR3: TGTGCCAGCAGTTTAAGACGGCTTAATGAAAAACTGTTTTTT.

The chain is built from TRBV3-1 (or the pseudogene TRBV3-2) and TRBJ2-3; no reliable D call. Deletions cut 1 base from V and 2 bases from J, with 10 bases between. The length of the CDR3 is 15 residues. Germline loops: CDR1 LGHDT, CDR2 YNNKEL (reference sequence). The CDR3 DNA follows: TGTGCCAGCAGCCAAGTATTTCAGCTCACAGATACGCAGTATTTT. Its protein product is CASSQVFQLTDTQYF.

This rearrangement joins TRBV7-3 to TRBJ2-3; tentative D call: TRBD2 (5 bases). From germline, CDR1 is SGHTA and CDR2 FQGTGA. V dropped 6 bases and J dropped 9 bases, with 22 bases sitting between them. The CDR3 consists of 15 residues. The CDR3 bases are TGTGCCAGCAGTCTCAACGGGGTGGGTTTAGGGACGCAGTATTTT. Its protein is CASSLNGVGLGTQYF. Full variable domain (outside the CDR3, taken from reference TRBV7-3 and TRBJ2-3): GAGVSQTPSNKVTEKGKYVELRCDPISGHTALYWYRQSLGQGPEFLIYFQGTGAADDSGLPNDRFFAVRPEGSVSTLKIQRTERGDSAVYLCASSLNGVGLGTQYFGPGTRLTVL.

Many counts were recorded for this clone. The gene calls are TRBV4-3 and TRBJ2-6, with D tentatively TRBD1 (6 bases). V was trimmed by 0 bases and J by 0 bases, leaving 6 bases between them. The CDR3 is made up of 16 amino acids. Germline CDR1 is LGHNA and CDR2 is YSLEER. The CDR3 reads CASSQEGHSGANVLTF. The CDR3 nucleotides read TGCGCCAGCAGCCAAGAGGGACACTCTGGGGCCAACGTCCTGACTTTC.

CDR3 DNA sequence: TGTGCCAGCAGCGTAGGAGAGGGAGGGGACAGGGGGTACGGAAACACCATATATTTT. Encoded protein: CASSVGEGGDRGYGNTIYF. V and J are TRBV9 and TRBJ1-3, with 11 nucleotides matching TRBD1. Germline lookup yields CDR1 SGDLS and CDR2 YYNGEE. Unmatched junction bases numbered 12, after V lost 0 bases and J lost 4 bases. The CDR3 has 19 residues.